The clone carrying this T cell receptor beta chain has more than one count but fewer than ten. The antigen remains unidentified. Disease lasting under 3 months, a NOSPECS grade of at least 4, and a Clinical Activity Score of at least 3 were features of the ophthalmopathy patients. The sample comes from a study of T cells in Graves' hyperthyroidism and ophthalmopathy. Study-level points and caveats: The majority of expanded thyroid clonotypes above 0.001 also appeared in blood. A 13 V-J model separated ophthalmopathy from stable hyperthyroidism.

TCR beta CDR3 region amplification was performed from RNA transcripts. TCR CDR3 underwent first-round RT-PCR with the HTBI primer set. TCRdb reprocessed the multiplex PCR reads via MiXCR and lists one record per CDR3 protein. This sample has under 350,000 distinct CDR3 sequences, with about a sixth found just once. This CDR3 region has 12 residues. Between the trimmed V and J ends, which lost 9 bases and 2 bases, there was a span of 11 bases. CDR1 is SGHNT and CDR2 is YYREEE in the germline V gene (reference sequence). Sequenced: blood. This receptor was identified in an older woman with Graves' ophthalmopathy. V is TRBV5-4 and J is TRBJ1-1; D uncertain. CDR3 in amino acids: CAIHNPNTEAFF. CDR3 bases: TGTGCCATCCACAACCCCAACACTGAAGCTTTCTTT.